Included here is one T cell receptor beta chain sequence, with context. Its antigen is not known. The sample comes from a study of cytomegalovirus exposure and HLA in healthy donors. Study-wide results and limits: Later work found most CMV-associated TCR beta chains apparently HLA-restricted.

Vbeta (60) and Jbeta (13) primers were used in the PCR. Clones were sequenced by immunoSEQ multiplex PCR, and TCRdb holds only the in-frame ones, with some missing. The listing records 100,000 to 150,000 clones. The CDR3 totals 15 residues. Germline V lookup: CDR1 LNHDA, CDR2 SQIVND (reference sequence). The material sequenced was PBMCs. The chain uses TRBV19 and TRBJ2-5; 7 bases agree with TRBD2. The end of the DNA aligns better with TRBJ2-7, so the J call may be wrong. This sequence was found in a man younger than 40 in good health and CMV-seronegative. Written as DNA, the CDR3 is TGTGCCAGTTCTTACGAGCGGGACCCCCGATACGAGCAGTACTTC. Protein: CASSYERDPRYEQYF.